A single sample is the source of the 6 T cell receptor beta chains below, sequenced in a study of T-cell reconstitution after alpha-beta-depleted transplantation in children. Unique molecular identifiers were used in preparing the TCRbeta library. In TCRdb, the PCR reads were re-called with MiXCR into one record per CDR3 protein. The sample consists of more than 200,000 distinct CDR3 sequences, about 23% of them appearing once. The material sequenced was PBMCs, taken before TCRalphabeta/CD19-depleted stem cell transplant. The receptors were gathered from a girl aged 2 to 10 with Fanconi anemia, due to receive a stem cell transplant.

This clonotype has a count of ten or more. V is TRBV12-3 or TRBV12-4 and J is TRBJ1-1; 8 nucleotides agree with TRBD1. J was trimmed by 1 base and V by 6 bases; bases with no gene match: 7. The CDR3 is 15 residues long. For the CDR3, the DNA is TGTGCCAGCAGGAGACCAGGGGGCAGGAACACTGAAGCTTTCTTT. As protein: CASRRPGGRNTEAFF.

This clonotype was counted at least ten times. The chain links TRBV5-6 to TRBJ2-5; D possibly corresponds to TRBD1 (6 bases). Germline CDR1 reads SGHDT; CDR2 reads YYEEEE. Between the trimmed V and J ends, which lost 1 base and 2 bases, there was a span of 9 bases. CDR3 length equals 14 residues. CDR3 protein: CASSLMDSQETQYF. The CDR3 DNA follows: TGTGCCAGCAGCTTGATGGACAGTCAAGAGACCCAGTACTTC.

The chain uses TRBV28 and TRBJ2-7; D unresolved. Between the trimmed V and J ends, which lost 4 bases and 4 bases, there was a span of 20 bases. Germline V gene sequence: CDR1 MDHEN, CDR2 SYDVKM. The CDR3 consists of 16 residues. CDR3 sequence: CASSSPTTNRLYEQYF. The CDR3, as DNA: TGTGCCAGCAGTTCCCCCACTACCAACCGTCTTTACGAGCAGTACTTC.

This clonotype was picked up many times. The chain joins TRBV20-1 to TRBJ2-7; D is perhaps TRBD2 (5 bases). This CDR3 has 12 amino acids. V lost 4 bases and J lost 2, with 9 bases in between. CDR1 is DFQATT and CDR2 is SNEGSKA in the germline V gene (reference sequence). The CDR3 is CSATTGAYEQYF. The CDR3 nucleotides read TGCAGTGCTACTACCGGGGCCTACGAGCAGTACTTC.

V gene TRBV12-3 or TRBV12-4 combines with J gene TRBJ1-4, with D hard to call. Trimming removed 2 bases at V and 2 bases at J, with 6 bases between. The CDR3 runs to 14 residues. The chain's CDR3 is CASSLLGTNEKLFF. CDR3 DNA: TGTGCCAGCAGTTTACTGGGGACTAATGAAAAACTGTTTTTT.

This clonotype was seen ten or more times. The chain recombines TRBV12-3 or TRBV12-4 with TRBJ2-7, with 10 bases matching TRBD1. The CDR3 contains 14 residues. V gave up 6 bases and J gave up 2 bases; unmatched junction bases: 4. The CDR3 nucleotides read TGTGCCAGCAGGGGGGGACAGGGGCCCTACGAGCAGTACTTC. It codes for CASRGGQGPYEQYF.